The 4 T cell receptor beta chains reported below all come from one sample, sequenced in a study of CD8+CD57+ T cells in acquired aplastic anemia. According to the study, genomic DNA was the template for TCR beta VDJ and CDR3 profiling. TCRdb processed the reads anew with MiXCR; each CDR3 protein has one entry. The sample lists some 190,000 distinct CDR3 sequences, around 59% occurring once. Sequencing was carried out using sorted CD4+, CD8+, or CD8+CD57+ T cells (not recorded which) from PBMCs. The receptors come from a human donor in good health, serving as a control.

The table lists this clonotype with a few counts. This chain joins TRBV9 and TRBJ2-7; no definite D call. Germline CDR1 reads SGDLS; CDR2 reads YYNGEE. The CDR3 has 14 amino acids. The ends were cut back, 0 bases at V and 5 bases at J, with 12 bases in the middle. The CDR3 DNA reads as TGTGCCAGCAGCGTAGGAGGTGTTACCAACGAGCAGTACTTC. Translation: CASSVGGVTNEQYF.

Many counts were recorded for this clonotype. The chain links TRBV9 to TRBJ2-1; D unclear. The CDR3 covers 15 residues. CDR1 is SGDLS and CDR2 is YYNGEE in the germline V gene. Trimming cost V 0 bases and J 0 bases, with 7 bases left between them. CDR3: CASSVGPSSYNEQFF. The CDR3 nucleotides are TGTGCCAGCAGCGTAGGGCCCAGCTCCTACAATGAGCAGTTCTTC.

This clonotype was seen a single time. This chain joins TRBV6-5 and TRBJ1-1, with 9 bases identical to TRBD1. The J segment lost 11 bases and the V segment lost 5 bases, leaving 9 bases of the junction unmatched. The V gene's germline CDR1 is MNHEY and CDR2 SVGAGI. The CDR3 consists of 13 residues. The DNA for the CDR3 is TGTGCCAGCAGTGTGGCTCCACAGGGGGCGGCTTTCTTT. Its protein product is CASSVAPQGAAFF.

Regarding this clonotype: This may arise from a read error, as a much more abundant clone is one base away. This rearrangement joins TRBV6-4 to TRBJ2-7; perhaps TRBD2 as D (5 bases). The CDR3 has 15 amino acids. Trimming shortened V by 10 bases and J by 1 base, and 20 bases separated the two germline ends. Germline V CDR1 and CDR2: MRHNA, SNTAGT. CDR3 region: CAIIERKRPSYEQYF. CDR3 bases: TGTGCCATCATAGAAAGGAAGCGGCCGTCCTACGAGCAGTACTTC.